This TCR beta chain derives from a study of identifying expanded T cells in peripheral blood. During the collection period, no donor immune events like infections were recorded. Broader study findings: Differentially abundant clones: around 1.2 between replicates, 16.4 at around 14 days, less than 20 at four.

Germline V gene sequence: CDR1 MNHEY, CDR2 SVGAGI. The CDR3 is 15 amino acids. V was pared by 5 bases and J by 8 bases, with 11 bases of the junction left unmatched. Generated by immunoSEQ multiplex PCR, the TCRdb table keeps only in-frame clones and is missing some. The repertoire holds tens of thousands of clones, with roughly 88% as singletons. A word on this clone: Its antigen is undetermined.

The TCR originated in a person aged 18 to 70 in good health. The chain recombines TRBV6-5 with TRBJ1-2, with 10 bases aligning to TRBD1. Sequenced input: blood. The CDR3 DNA reads TGTGCCAGCAGTCGGACAGGGGGTGCCCCTTGGGGCTACACCTTC. Protein: CASSRTGGAPWGYTF.